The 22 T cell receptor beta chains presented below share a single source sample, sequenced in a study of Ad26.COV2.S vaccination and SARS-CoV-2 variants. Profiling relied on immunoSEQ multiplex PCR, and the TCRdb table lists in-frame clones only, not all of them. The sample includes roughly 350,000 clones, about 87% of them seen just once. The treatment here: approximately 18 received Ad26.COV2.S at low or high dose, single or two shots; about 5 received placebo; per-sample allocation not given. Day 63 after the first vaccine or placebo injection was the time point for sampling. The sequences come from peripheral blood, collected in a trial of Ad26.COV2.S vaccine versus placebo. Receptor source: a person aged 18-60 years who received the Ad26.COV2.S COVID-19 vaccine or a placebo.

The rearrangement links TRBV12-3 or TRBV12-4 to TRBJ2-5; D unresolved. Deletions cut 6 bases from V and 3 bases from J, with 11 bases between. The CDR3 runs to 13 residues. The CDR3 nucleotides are TGTGCCAGCAGAATCGGCGCGGAAGAGACCCAGTACTTC. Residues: CASRIGAEETQYF.

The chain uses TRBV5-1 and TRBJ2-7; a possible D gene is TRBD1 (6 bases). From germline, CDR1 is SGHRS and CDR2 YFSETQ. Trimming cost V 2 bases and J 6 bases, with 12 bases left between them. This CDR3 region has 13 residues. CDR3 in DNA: TGCGCCAGCAGCTTCGACAGGACCGGCGAGCAGTACTTC. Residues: CASSFDRTGEQYF.

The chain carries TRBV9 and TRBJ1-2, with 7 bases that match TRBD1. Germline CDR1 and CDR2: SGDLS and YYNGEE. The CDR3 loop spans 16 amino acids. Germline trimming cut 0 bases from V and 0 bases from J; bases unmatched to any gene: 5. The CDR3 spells CASSVAGGLTNYGYTF. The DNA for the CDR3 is TGTGCCAGCAGCGTAGCAGGGGGATTAACTAACTATGGCTACACCTTC.

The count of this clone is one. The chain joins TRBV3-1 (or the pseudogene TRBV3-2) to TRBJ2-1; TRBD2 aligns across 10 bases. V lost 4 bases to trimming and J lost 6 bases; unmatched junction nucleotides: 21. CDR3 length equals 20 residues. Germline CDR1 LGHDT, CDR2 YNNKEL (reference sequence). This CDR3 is CASSREGSSGGSPWGNEQFF. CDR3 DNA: TGTGCCAGCAGCCGCGAAGGGAGTAGCGGGGGGTCCCCGTGGGGCAATGAGCAGTTCTTC.

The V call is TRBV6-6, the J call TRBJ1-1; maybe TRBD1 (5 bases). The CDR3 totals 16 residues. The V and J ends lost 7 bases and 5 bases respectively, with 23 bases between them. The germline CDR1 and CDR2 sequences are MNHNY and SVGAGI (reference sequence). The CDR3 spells CASITRAQGLSTEAFF. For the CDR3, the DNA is TGTGCCAGCATCACAAGGGCGCAGGGTTTGTCGACTGAAGCTTTCTTT.

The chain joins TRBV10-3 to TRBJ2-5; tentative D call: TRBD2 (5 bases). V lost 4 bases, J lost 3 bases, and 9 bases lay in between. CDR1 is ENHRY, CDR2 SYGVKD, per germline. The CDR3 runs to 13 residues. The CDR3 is CAISGGLKETQYF. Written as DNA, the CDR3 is TGTGCCATCAGTGGTGGACTTAAAGAGACCCAGTACTTC.

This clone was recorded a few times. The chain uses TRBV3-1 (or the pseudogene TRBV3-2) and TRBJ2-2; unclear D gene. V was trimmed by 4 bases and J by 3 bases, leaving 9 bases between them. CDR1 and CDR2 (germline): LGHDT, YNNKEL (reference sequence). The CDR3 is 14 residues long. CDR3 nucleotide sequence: TGTGCCAGCAGCCCAGTCAGATACACCGGGGAGCTGTTTTTT. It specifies CASSPVRYTGELFF.

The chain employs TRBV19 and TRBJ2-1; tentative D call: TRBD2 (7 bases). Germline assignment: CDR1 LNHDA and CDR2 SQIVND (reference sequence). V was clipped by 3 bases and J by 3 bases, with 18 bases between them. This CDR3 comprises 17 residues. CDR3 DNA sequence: TGTGCCAGTAGTATTACGGGGGGCCGTAAGATCTACAATGAGCAGTTCTTC. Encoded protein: CASSITGGRKIYNEQFF.

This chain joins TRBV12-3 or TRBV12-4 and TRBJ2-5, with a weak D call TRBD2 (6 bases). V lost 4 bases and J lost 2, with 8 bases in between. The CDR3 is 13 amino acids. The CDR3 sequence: CASSYGGQETQYF. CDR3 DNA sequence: TGTGCCAGCAGTTACGGGGGTCAAGAGACCCAGTACTTC.

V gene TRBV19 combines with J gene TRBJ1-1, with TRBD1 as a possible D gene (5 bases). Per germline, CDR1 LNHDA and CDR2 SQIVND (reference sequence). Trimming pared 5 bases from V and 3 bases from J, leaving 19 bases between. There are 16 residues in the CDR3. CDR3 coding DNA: TGTGCCAGTAGTCCGAGAGGGAGCTGGGGGTACACTGAAGCTTTCTTT. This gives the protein CASSPRGSWGYTEAFF.

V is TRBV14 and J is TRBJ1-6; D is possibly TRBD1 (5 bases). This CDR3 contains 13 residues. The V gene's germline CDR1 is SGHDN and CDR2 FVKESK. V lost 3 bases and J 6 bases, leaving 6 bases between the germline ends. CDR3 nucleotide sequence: TGTGCCAGCAGCCAGGGGGGTAATTCACCCCTCCACTTT. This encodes CASSQGGNSPLHF.

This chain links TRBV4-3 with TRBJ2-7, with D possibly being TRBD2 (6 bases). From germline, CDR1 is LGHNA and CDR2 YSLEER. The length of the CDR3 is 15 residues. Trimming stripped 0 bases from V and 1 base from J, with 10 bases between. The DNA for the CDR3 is TGCGCCAGCAGCCAAGATTTTCGGGGGTCCTACGAGCAGTACTTC. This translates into CASSQDFRGSYEQYF.

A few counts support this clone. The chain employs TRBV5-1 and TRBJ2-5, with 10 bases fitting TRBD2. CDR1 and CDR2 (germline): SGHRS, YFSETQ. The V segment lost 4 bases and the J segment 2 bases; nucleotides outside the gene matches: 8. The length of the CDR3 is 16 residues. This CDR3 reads CASSPVLAGVQETQYF. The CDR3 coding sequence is TGCGCCAGCAGCCCCGTCCTAGCGGGAGTACAAGAGACCCAGTACTTC. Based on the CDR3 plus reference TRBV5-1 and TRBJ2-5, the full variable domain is KAGVTQTPRYLIKTRGQQVTLSCSPISGHRSVSWYQQTPGQGLQFLFEYFSETQRNKGNFPGRFSGRQFSNSRSEMNVSTLELGDSALYLCASSPVLAGVQETQYFGPGTRLLVL.

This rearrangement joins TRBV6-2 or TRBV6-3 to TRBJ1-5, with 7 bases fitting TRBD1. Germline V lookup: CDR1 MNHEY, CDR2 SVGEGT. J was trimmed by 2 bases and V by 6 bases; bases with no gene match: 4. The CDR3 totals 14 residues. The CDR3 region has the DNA TGTGCCAGCAGATACAGGGGAGGCAATCAGCCCCAGCATTTT. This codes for CASRYRGGNQPQHF.

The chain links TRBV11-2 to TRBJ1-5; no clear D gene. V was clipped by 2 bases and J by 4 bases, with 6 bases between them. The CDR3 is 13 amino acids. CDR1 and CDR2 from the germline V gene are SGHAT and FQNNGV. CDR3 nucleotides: TGTGCCAGCAGCTTACACAGTAATCAGCCCCAGCATTTT. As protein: CASSLHSNQPQHF.

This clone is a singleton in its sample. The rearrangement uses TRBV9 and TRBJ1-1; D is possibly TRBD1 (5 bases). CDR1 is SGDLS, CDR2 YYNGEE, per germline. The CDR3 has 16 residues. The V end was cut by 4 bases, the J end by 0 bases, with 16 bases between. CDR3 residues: CASSPHGGTLNTEAFF. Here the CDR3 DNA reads TGTGCCAGCAGCCCTCATGGGGGGACTTTGAACACTGAAGCTTTCTTT.

The CDR3 DNA is TGTGCCAGCAGTTTATTAAGGAATTACGAGCAGTACTTC. Its translation is CASSLLRNYEQYF. The chain has TRBV28 and TRBJ2-7; D is unresolved. The V and J ends lost 1 base and 4 bases respectively, with 8 bases between them. The germline V gene encodes CDR1 MDHEN and CDR2 SYDVKM. The CDR3 totals 13 residues.

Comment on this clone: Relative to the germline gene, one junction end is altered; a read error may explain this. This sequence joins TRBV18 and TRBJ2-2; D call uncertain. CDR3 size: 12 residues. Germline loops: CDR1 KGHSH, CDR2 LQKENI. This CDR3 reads CASSPQSGELFF. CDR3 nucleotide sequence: TGTGCCAGCTCGCCACAGTCCGGGGAGCTGTTTTTT.

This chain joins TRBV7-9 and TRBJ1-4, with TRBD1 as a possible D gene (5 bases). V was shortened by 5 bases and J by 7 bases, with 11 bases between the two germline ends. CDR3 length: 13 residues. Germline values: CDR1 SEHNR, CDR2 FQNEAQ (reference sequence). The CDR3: CASSGPQGEKLFF. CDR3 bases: TGTGCCAGCAGCGGGCCCCAGGGTGAAAAACTGTTTTTT. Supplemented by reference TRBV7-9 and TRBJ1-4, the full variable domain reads DTGVSQNPRHKITKRGQNVTFRCDPISEHNRLYWYRQTLGQGPEFLTYFQNEAQLEKSRLLSDRFSAERPKGSFSTLEIQRTEQGDSAMYLCASSGPQGEKLFFGSGTQLSVL.

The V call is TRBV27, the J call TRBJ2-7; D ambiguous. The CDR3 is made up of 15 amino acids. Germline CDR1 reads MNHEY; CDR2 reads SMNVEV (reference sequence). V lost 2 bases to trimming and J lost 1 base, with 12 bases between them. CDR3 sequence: CASSLKWEPSYEQYF. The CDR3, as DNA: TGTGCCAGCAGTTTAAAGTGGGAACCGTCCTACGAGCAGTACTTC.

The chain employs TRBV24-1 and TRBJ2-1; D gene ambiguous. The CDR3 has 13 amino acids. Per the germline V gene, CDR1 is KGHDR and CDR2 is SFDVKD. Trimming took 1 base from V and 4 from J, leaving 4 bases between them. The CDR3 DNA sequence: TGTGCCACCAGTGATTTCCCTTACAATGAGCAGTTCTTC. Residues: CATSDFPYNEQFF.

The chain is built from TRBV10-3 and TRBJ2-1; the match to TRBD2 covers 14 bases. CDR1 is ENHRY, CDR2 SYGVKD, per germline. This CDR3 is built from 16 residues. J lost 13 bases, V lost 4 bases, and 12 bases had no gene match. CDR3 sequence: CAISAAGTSGSGEQFF. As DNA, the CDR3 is TGTGCCATCAGTGCCGCCGGGACTAGCGGGAGCGGGGAACAGTTCTTC.